This TCR beta chain was identified in a study of T cells expressing NK-cell markers (dated by TCRdb to 2018 to 2021). About the investigation overall: TCR beta-chain repertoires were profiled in sorted CD3+CD56+NKG2C+, CD3+CD56+NKG2C- and CD3+CD56-NKG2C+ T-cell subsets from about 8 donors. Seven of the eight sequenced donors were HCMV-seropositive and one was HCMV-seronegative. The eight sequenced donors were randomly selected healthy volunteers, three men and five women. Libraries were sequenced as 2 x 150 bp reads on Illumina HiSeq 2000/2500, MiSeq or NextSeq. Results the study describes overall, beyond this receptor: Whether the expanded NKG2C-expressing T cell clones were specific for HCMV antigens was left unclear. In roughly six donors, the dominant CD3+CD56+NKG2C+ clonotypes ranked among the top 10 CD8+ clonotypes, making up about 1.0-7.5% of CD8+ T cells. Those dominant clonotypes were again the most abundant among CD3+CD56-NKG2C+ cells in four donors, at about 25-60.1%.

TCRdb names Illumina HiSeq 2000 as the instrument used. TCR beta cDNA libraries were prepared using 5'RACE template switching, which introduced a universal primer site and unique molecular identifiers. Priming for cDNA synthesis came from the TCR beta constant segment, and two successive PCR amplification steps followed. In the paper's pipeline: MIGEC was used to demultiplex reads and group the reads by UMI, and MiTCR was used to assemble and quantify clonotypes. To exclude erroneous sequences, any TCR cDNA sequence not supported by at least two reads was discarded. Downstream repertoire analysis used the tcR package, and clonotypes were matched across fractions by CDR3 nucleotide sequence plus V segment. VDJmatch was used to annotate antigen specificity against VDJdb, with one amino acid substitution in CDR3 allowed. TCRdb reprocessed the reads and provides one entry for every CDR3 protein sequence; no DNA is given. The V and J calls and clone size come from TCRdb's table, not from the authors' own analysis. The sample's own table lists under 600,000 distinct CDR3 sequences. 1.4% of the sample rests with the top ten.

Its CDR3 holds 14 amino acids, cysteine through phenylalanine. Nucleotide data are not available. HCMV serostatus was determined by detecting HCMV-specific IgG in serum with a commercial ELISA kit. Ficoll density gradient centrifugation was used to isolate peripheral blood mononuclear cells from blood. Details on this clonotype: Its antigen is unknown.

This TCR was recovered from a woman in her forties or fifties in good health. Donor details come from another sample of the same person, matched by shared clones. Sequenced input: blood T cells: a sorted CD56 or NKG2C T cell subset, CD4+ or CD8+ T cells, or bulk PBMC T cells (not recorded which). The chain is assembled from TRBV12-3 or TRBV12-4 and TRBJ2-1; TCRdb gives TRBD2 as the D gene, but with no DNA this cannot be confirmed. The CDR3 region: CASSLVSGASEQFF.